This T cell receptor (beta chain) was sequenced during a study of OX40 agonist ivuxolimab in advanced cancers. Study-level background: Patients treated during dose escalation were battling hepatocellular carcinoma, melanoma, renal cell or head and neck cancer.

Clones were read by immunoSEQ multiplex PCR, and TCRdb kept only the in-frame ones, dropping some. The sample includes around 20,000 clones, 60% to 85% of them seen just once. Germline CDR1 and CDR2: MDHEN and SYDVKM. This CDR3 contains 14 residues. J gave up 1 base and V 6 bases, and 5 bases lay outside the gene matches. This TCR came from an adult with an advanced solid tumor such as melanoma, head and neck, liver or kidney cancer. Material: CD4+ or CD8+ T cells sorted from blood, obtained in a trial of the OX40 agonist ivuxolimab. This chain links TRBV28 with TRBJ1-2; 7 nucleotides align to TRBD1. CDR3 residues: CASSLQGRNYGYTF. The CDR3 DNA is TGTGCCAGCAGCCTACAGGGGCGTAACTATGGCTACACCTTC.